A single sample is the source of the 5 T cell receptor beta chains below, sequenced in a study of blood T cells in healthy people across ages. For the second PCR, which ran for about 7 to 11 cycles, a sample-barcoded 5' primer and a J-beta primer mix were used. TCRdb recomputed calls from the 5' RACE reads with MiXCR, one row per CDR3 protein. The table includes around 1.5 million distinct CDR3 sequences, around 39% detected once. The sequenced material came from blood. These TCRs come from a woman between 18 and 29 years old in good health.

V and J are TRBV30 and TRBJ1-2; D not certain. CDR3 length: 14 amino acids. The V gene lost 5 bases and the J gene lost 1 base, with 14 bases spanning the gap. Germline V lookup: CDR1 GTSNPN, CDR2 SVGIG (reference sequence). The CDR3 nucleotides are TGTGCCTGGGTCCAGTTACCCCTTAACTATGGCTACACCTTC. This encodes CAWVQLPLNYGYTF.

The chain combines TRBV14 with TRBJ1-6, with no clear D. The CDR3 loop spans 16 amino acids. The ends were cut back, 8 bases at V and 7 bases at J, with 21 bases in the middle. Germline V gives CDR1 SGHDN, CDR2 FVKESK. The CDR3 region has the DNA TGTGCCAGCGGCCGACTAGGACCTTTGTCGAATTCACCCCTCCACTTT. Residues: CASGRLGPLSNSPLHF. The whole variable domain, remainder taken from reference TRBV14 and TRBJ1-6, is EAGVTQFPSHSVIEKGQTVTLRCDPISGHDNLYWYRRVMGKEIKFLLHFVKESKQDESGMPNNRFLAERTGGTYSTLKVQPAELEDSGVYFCASGRLGPLSNSPLHFGNGTRLTVT.

This rearrangement joins TRBV6-1 to TRBJ2-1; the D gene is possibly TRBD1 (6 bases). CDR1 and CDR2 from the germline V gene are MNHNS and SASEGT. V was shortened by 4 bases and J by 6 bases, with 10 bases between the two germline ends. The CDR3 covers 13 residues. CDR3 sequence (DNA): TGTGCCAGCAGTGTAGGACAGATCAATGAGCAGTTCTTC. It encodes CASSVGQINEQFF.

The rearrangement uses TRBV6-5 and TRBJ2-5; TRBD2 matches at 12 bases. Per germline, CDR1 MNHEY and CDR2 SVGAGI. This CDR3 is 19 amino acids long. Trimming took 4 bases from V and 5 from J; bases not matched to a gene: 17. In DNA form, the CDR3 reads TGTGCCAGCAGTTCGCAATCGGGACTAGCGGGCGTACTTCGGGAGACCCAGTACTTC. Translated, it gives CASSSQSGLAGVLRETQYF.

The J gene is TRBJ2-1, the V gene TRBV6-2 or TRBV6-3, with D maybe TRBD1 (5 bases). The CDR3 is 12 amino acids. Per germline, CDR1 MNHEY and CDR2 SVGEGT. V was pared by 7 bases and J by 6 bases, with 10 bases between. CDR3 sequence (DNA): TGTGCCAGCATATCTAGGGGCAATGAGCAGTTCTTC. Amino acid sequence: CASISRGNEQFF.